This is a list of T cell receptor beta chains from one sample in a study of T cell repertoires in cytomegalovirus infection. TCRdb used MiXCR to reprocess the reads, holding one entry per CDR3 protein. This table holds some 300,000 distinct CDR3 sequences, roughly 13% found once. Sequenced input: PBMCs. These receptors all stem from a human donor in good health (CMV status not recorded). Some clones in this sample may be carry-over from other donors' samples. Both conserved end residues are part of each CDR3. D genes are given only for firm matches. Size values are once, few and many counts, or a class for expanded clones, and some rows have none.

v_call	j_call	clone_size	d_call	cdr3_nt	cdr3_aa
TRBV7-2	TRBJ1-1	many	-	TGTGCCAGCAGCCCAGATTGGGGGCGCGACACTGAAGCTTTCTTT	CASSPDWGRDTEAFF
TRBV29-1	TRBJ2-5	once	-	TGCAGCGTTCTACAGGGTTTTGCGGAGACCCAGTACTTC	CSVLQGFAETQYF
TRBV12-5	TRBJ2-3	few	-	TGTGCTAGTGGTTTCGATACGCAGTATTTT	CASGFDTQYF
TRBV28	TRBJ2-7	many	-	TGTGCCAGCAGTTTAGGGAGGGGGCTTTCCTACGAGCAGTACTTC	CASSLGRGLSYEQYF
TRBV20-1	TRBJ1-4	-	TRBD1	TGCAGTGCTAGACTCGGACAGGGAGGGTCCTCGGCCGAAAAACTGTTTTTT	CSARLGQGGSSAEKLFF
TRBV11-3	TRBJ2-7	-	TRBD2	TGTGCCAGCAGCTCGGGACTAGCGGGAGACTACGAGCAGTACTTC	CASSSGLAGDYEQYF
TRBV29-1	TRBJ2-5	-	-	TGCAGCGTTGTTGACCCAGCGTTAGAAGAGACCCAGTACTTC	CSVVDPALEETQYF
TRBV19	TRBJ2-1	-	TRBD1	TGTGCCAGTAGTACGACAGGGGGGACCTACAATGAGCAGTTCTTC	CASSTTGGTYNEQFF
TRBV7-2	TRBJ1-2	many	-	TGTGCCAGCAGCCCGGGGGGGGCGCCCGGCTACACCTTC	CASSPGGAPGYTF
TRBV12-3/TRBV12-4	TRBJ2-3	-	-	TGTGCCAGCAGTTTCGCCTCTAGCATAGATACGCAGTATTTT	CASSFASSIDTQYF
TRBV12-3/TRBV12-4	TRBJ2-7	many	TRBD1	TGTGCCAGCAGTTTATATACGGGACAGGGGATATCTGAGCAGTACTTC	CASSLYTGQGISEQYF
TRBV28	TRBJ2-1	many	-	TGTGCCAGCAGCCCTCCGGGACTGATCAATGAGCAGTTCTTC	CASSPPGLINEQFF
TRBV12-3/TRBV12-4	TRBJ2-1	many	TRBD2	TGTGCCAGCAGTACCGGACTAGCGGGAGGATCCTACAATGAGCAGTTCTTC	CASSTGLAGGSYNEQFF
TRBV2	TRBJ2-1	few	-	TGTGCCAGCAGCCCCGGGACCACCGGGGATGAGCAGTTCTTC	CASSPGTTGDEQFF
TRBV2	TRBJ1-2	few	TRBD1	TGTGCCAGCAAAGGGGACAGTGGGGGCTACACCTTC	CASKGDSGGYTF
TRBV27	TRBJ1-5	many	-	TGTGCCAGCCGCACCCGGACAGATAGCAATCAGCCCCAGCATTTT	CASRTRTDSNQPQHF
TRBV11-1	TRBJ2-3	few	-	TGTGCCAGCAGCTTCGATGAAGGAGATACGCAGTATTTT	CASSFDEGDTQYF
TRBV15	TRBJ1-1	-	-	TGTGCCACCAGCAGAGAAGGCACGAACACTGAAGCTTTCTTT	CATSREGTNTEAFF
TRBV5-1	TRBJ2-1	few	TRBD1	TGCGCCAGCAGCTTGTTGCAGGGGGACAATGAGCAGTTCTTC	CASSLLQGDNEQFF
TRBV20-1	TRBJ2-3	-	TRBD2	TGCAGTGCTAGACTGGCGGGAGGGCCAGATTCGCAGTATTTT	CSARLAGGPDSQYF
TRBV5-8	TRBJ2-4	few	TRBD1	TGTGCCAGCAGCTTGGATCCGGGACAGGGGGCGCGGGCCAAAAACATTCAGTACTTC	CASSLDPGQGARAKNIQYF
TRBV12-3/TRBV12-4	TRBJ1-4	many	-	TGTGCCAGCATGGGGTCTGCGGGGGAAAAACTGTTTTTT	CASMGSAGEKLFF
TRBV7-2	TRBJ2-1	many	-	TGTGCCAGCAGCCAAAGGGACTACAATGAGCAGTTCTTC	CASSQRDYNEQFF
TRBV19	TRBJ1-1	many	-	TGTGCCAGTAGTATAGGTGGAGGGGGGACGAACACTGAAGCTTTCTTT	CASSIGGGGTNTEAFF
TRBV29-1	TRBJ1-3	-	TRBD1	TGCAGCTACGGGACAGGGAATGGAAACACCATATATTTT	CSYGTGNGNTIYF
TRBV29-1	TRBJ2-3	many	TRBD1	TGCAGCGCCGGGACAGGGCAGGCAGATACGCAGTATTTT	CSAGTGQADTQYF
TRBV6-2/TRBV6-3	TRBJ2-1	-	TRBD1	TGTGCCAGCAGTTACTCTGGGACAGCAACCTACAATGAGCAGTTCTTC	CASSYSGTATYNEQFF
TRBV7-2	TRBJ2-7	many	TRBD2	TGTGCCAGCAGCTTAGTGCCGGGAGGGCCGCTCGAGCAGTACTTC	CASSLVPGGPLEQYF
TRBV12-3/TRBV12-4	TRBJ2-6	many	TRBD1	TGTGCCAGCAGCCCCACCACAGGGGGGACTCTCGTCCTGACTTTC	CASSPTTGGTLVLTF
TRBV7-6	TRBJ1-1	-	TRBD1	TGTGCCAGCGGTGACAGGGTACGGGAAGCTTTCTTT	CASGDRVREAFF
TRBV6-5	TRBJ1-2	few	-	TGTGCCAGCAGTTACTCGGGAGGGATGTTGAGGAGGGGCTCTTTTTATGGCTACACCTTC	CASSYSGGMLRRGSFYGYTF
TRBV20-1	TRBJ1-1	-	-	TGCAGTGCTAGACCCCACGGGAACACTGAAGCTTTCTTT	CSARPHGNTEAFF
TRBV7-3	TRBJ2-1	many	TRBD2	TGTGCCAGCAGCAGACTAGCGGGACATACCAATGAGCAGTTCTTC	CASSRLAGHTNEQFF
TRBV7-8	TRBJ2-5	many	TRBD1	TGTGCCAGCAGCTCGGACAGGGGGCATGGAGAGACCCAGTACTTC	CASSSDRGHGETQYF
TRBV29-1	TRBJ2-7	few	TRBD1	TGCGGCGTTGTCTCCACGCAGACACAGGGGGAAACCTACGAGCAGTACTTC	CGVVSTQTQGETYEQYF
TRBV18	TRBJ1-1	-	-	TGTGCCAGCTCACCAGACCTGAACACTGAAGCTTTCTTT	CASSPDLNTEAFF
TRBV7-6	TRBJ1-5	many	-	TGTGCCAGCAGCAACTGGTGGGAGGGGCTGCGATTTTATAGCAATCAGCCCCAGCATTTT	CASSNWWEGLRFYSNQPQHF
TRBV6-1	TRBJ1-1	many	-	TGTGCCAGCATTTTTAAGGGAGGAGGGAGAATGAACACTGAAGCTTTCTTT	CASIFKGGGRMNTEAFF
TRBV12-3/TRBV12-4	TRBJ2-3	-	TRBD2	TGTGCCAGCAGTTTTCTGCTAGCGGGCACAGATACGCAGTATTTT	CASSFLLAGTDTQYF